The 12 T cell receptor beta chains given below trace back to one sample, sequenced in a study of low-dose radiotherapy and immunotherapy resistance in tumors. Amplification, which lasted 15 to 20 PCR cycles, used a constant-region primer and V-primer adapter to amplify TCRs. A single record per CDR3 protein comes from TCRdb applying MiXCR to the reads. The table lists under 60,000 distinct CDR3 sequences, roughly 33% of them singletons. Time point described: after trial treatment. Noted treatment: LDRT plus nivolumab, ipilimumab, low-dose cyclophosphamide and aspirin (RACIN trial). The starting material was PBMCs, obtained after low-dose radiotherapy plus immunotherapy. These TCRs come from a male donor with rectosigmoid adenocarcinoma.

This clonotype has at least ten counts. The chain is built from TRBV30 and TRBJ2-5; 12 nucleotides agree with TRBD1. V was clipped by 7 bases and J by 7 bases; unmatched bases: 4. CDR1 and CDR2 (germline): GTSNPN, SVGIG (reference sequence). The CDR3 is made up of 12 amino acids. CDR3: CALGQGAMTQYF. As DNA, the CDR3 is TGTGCCTTGGGACAGGGGGCAATGACCCAGTACTTC.

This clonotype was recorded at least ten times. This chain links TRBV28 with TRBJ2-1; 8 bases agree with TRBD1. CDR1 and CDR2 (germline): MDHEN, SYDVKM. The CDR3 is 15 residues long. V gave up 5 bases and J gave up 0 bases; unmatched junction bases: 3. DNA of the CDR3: TGTGCCAGCAGTCCGGGACAGGTCTCCTACAATGAGCAGTTCTTC. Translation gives CASSPGQVSYNEQFF.

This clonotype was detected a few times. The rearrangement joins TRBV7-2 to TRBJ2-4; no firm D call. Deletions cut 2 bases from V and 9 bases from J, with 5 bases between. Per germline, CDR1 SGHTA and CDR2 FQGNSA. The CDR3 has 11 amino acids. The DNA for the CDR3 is TGTGCCAGCAGCTTACCCAGCATTCAGTACTTC. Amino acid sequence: CASSLPSIQYF. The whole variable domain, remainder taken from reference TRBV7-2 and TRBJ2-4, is GAGVSQSPSNKVTEKGKDVELRCDPISGHTALYWYRQSLGQGLEFLIYFQGNSAPDKSGLPSDRFSAERTGGSVSTLTIQRTQQEDSAVYLCASSLPSIQYFGAGTRLSVL.

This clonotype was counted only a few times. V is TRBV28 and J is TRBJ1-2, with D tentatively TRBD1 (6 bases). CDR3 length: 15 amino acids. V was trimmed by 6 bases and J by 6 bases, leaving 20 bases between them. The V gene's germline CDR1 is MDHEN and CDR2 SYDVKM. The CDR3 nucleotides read TGTGCCAGCAGGCCGAGGGGCAGGGGTAATGATGGCTACACCTTC. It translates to CASRPRGRGNDGYTF.

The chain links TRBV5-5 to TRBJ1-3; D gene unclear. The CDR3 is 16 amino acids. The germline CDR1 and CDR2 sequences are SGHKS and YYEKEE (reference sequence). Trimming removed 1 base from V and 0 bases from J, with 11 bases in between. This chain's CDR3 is CASSLSGRTSGNTIYF. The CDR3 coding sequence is TGTGCCAGCAGCTTGAGCGGCAGAACCTCTGGAAACACCATATATTTT.

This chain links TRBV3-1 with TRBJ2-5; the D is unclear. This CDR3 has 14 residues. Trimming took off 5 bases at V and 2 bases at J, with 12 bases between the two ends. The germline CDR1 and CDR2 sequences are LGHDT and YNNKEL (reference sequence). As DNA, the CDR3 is TGTGCCAGCAGCTGGCCGGGCCGTCAAGAGACCCAGTACTTC. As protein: CASSWPGRQETQYF.

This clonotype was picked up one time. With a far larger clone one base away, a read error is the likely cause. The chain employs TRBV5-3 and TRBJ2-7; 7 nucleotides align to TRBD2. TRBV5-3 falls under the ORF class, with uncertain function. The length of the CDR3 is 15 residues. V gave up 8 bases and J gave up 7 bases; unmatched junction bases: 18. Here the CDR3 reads CASRPRAGLYNEQYF. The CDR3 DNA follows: TGTGCCAGCAGACCCCGGGCGGGACTATACAATGAGCAGTACTTC.

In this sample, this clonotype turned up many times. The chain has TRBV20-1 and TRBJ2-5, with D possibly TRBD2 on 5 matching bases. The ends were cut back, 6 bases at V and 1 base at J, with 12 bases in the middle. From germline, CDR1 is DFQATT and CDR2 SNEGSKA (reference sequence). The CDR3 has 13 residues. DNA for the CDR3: TGCAGTGCCCGGACTCCAACCCAAGAGACCCAGTACTTC. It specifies CSARTPTQETQYF.

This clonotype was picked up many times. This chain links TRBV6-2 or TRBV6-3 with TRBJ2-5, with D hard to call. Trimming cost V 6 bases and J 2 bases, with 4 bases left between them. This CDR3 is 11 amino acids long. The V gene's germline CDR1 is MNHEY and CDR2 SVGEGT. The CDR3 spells CASSLQETQYF. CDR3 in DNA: TGTGCCAGCAGCTTACAAGAGACCCAGTACTTC.

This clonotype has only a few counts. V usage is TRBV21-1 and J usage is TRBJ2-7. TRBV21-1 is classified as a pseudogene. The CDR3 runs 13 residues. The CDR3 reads CASSKDPFYEQYF. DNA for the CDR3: TGTGCCAGCAGCAAAGACCCATTCTACGAGCAGTACTTC.

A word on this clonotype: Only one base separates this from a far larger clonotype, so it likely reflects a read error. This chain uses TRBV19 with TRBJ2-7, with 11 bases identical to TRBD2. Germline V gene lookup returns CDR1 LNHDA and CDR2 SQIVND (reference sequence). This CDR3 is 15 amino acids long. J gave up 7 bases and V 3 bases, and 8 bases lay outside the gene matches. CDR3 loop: CASSMISGGAGEQYF. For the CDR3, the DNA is TGTGCCAGTAGTATGATTAGCGGGGGGGCCGGTGAGCAGTACTTC.

CDR3 sequence (DNA): TGCGCCAGCAGCTCGACTAGCGGGAGGCCGCAAGAGACCCAGTACTTC. Translation gives CASSSTSGRPQETQYF. The chain employs TRBV5-1 and TRBJ2-5; TRBD2 aligns across 13 bases. V trimming: 3 bases; J trimming: 2 bases; junction bases outside the gene matches: 4. Germline loops: CDR1 SGHRS, CDR2 YFSETQ. The CDR3 is 16 amino acids.